The 24 T cell receptor beta chains below were found in one sample sequenced in a study of vaccination and CD4 T cells after COVID-19. Their recognized antigens are unknown. Oncomine TCR Beta short-read sequencing was applied to DNA from cultured CD4+ T cells. TCRdb re-analysed the PCR reads in MiXCR, keeping a single row per CDR3 protein. The sample contains more than 9,500 distinct CDR3 sequences, about 50% of which appear only once. Indicated treatment: approximately 10-day PBMC culture with coronavirus spike peptide pools or control peptides (ViraFEST assay). This material consisted of cultured CD4+ T cells from blood, taken after SARS-CoV-2 vaccination. All receptors derive from a human donor with COVID-19.

The sample holds a few counts of this clonotype. V usage is TRBV2 and J usage is TRBJ2-5; D is unresolved. Germline assignment: CDR1 SNHLY and CDR2 FYNNEI. The CDR3 is made up of 15 amino acids. V was cut by 1 base and J by 6 bases, with 15 bases left in between. CDR3 sequence reads: CASSEDQGPQQTQYF. The CDR3 nucleotides are TGTGCCAGCAGTGAAGACCAAGGCCCCCAGCAGACCCAGTACTTC. The variable domain in full, with the rest retrieved from reference TRBV2 and TRBJ2-5, is EPEVTQTPSHQVTQMGQEVILRCVPISNHLYFYWYRQILGQKVEFLVSFYNNEISEKSEIFDDQFSVERPDGSNFTLKIRSTKLEDSAMYFCASSEDQGPQQTQYFGPGTRLLVL.

The rearrangement uses TRBV2 and TRBJ1-6; D is perhaps TRBD1 (6 bases). V dropped 6 bases and J dropped 6 bases, with 9 bases sitting between them. The CDR3 is made up of 13 amino acids. Germline-derived CDR1 and CDR2 are SNHLY and FYNNEI. The CDR3 DNA follows: TGTGCCAGCAGAGGCAGGGGTAATTCACCCCTCCACTTT. As protein: CASRGRGNSPLHF.

V gene TRBV6-2 or TRBV6-3 combines with J gene TRBJ2-3; TRBD2 aligns across 7 bases. CDR1 and CDR2 (germline): MNHEY, SVGEGT. CDR3 length equals 14 residues. V shed 4 bases, J shed 3 bases, and the junction held 4 bases outside the gene matches. The CDR3 DNA sequence: TGTGCCAGCAGTTGGGCGGGGGTAACAGATACGCAGTATTTT. This sequence encodes CASSWAGVTDTQYF.

This clonotype was detected only a few times. The rearrangement uses TRBV7-6 and TRBJ2-2; D is undetermined. The V gene lost 0 bases and the J gene lost 6 bases, with 20 bases spanning the gap. Germline V gene data show CDR1 as SGHVS and CDR2 as FNYEAQ. This CDR3 spans 18 amino acids. The CDR3 nucleotides read TGTGCCAGCAGCTTAGCGATAGGACCGCTGGGTGCCCCCGGGGAGCTGTTTTTT. Its protein is CASSLAIGPLGAPGELFF.

This clonotype has just a few counts. V and J are TRBV2 and TRBJ2-7; 9 positions match TRBD1. In germline, CDR1 is SNHLY, CDR2 FYNNEI. This CDR3 comprises 14 residues. V lost 5 bases, J lost 4 bases, and 6 bases stayed unmatched. The CDR3 nucleotides read TGTGCCAGCAGTTGGGACAGGGAAGGTTACGAGCAGTACTTC. Translated, it gives CASSWDREGYEQYF.

This clonotype was found a few times. The gene calls are TRBV6-1 and TRBJ2-3; 7 positions match TRBD1. The junction had 7 bases not matched to a gene; V was cut back by 6 bases and J by 1 base. The CDR3 loop spans 15 amino acids. The V gene's germline CDR1 is MNHNS and CDR2 SASEGT. The CDR3 here is CASRATGYGTDTQYF. CDR3 in DNA: TGTGCCAGCAGGGCGACAGGGTACGGCACAGATACGCAGTATTTT.

This clonotype was seen only a few times. This chain links TRBV20-1 with TRBJ1-2; 7 nucleotides line up with TRBD1. Germline-derived CDR1 and CDR2 are DFQATT and SNEGSKA (reference sequence). The CDR3 spans 15 residues. V lost 0 bases and J lost 3; bases outside the gene matches: 7. CDR3: CSARDADRPHYGYTF. In DNA form, the CDR3 reads TGCAGTGCTAGAGATGCGGACAGGCCCCACTATGGCTACACCTTC.

V gene TRBV10-3 combines with J gene TRBJ2-7; 12 bases align to TRBD2. V shed 4 bases and J 4 bases; nucleotides not matched to a gene: 11. The CDR3 consists of 17 residues. CDR1 and CDR2 from the germline V gene are ENHRY and SYGVKD. The CDR3 spells CAISGPSGGGPVYEQYF. In DNA form, the CDR3 reads TGTGCCATCAGTGGGCCTAGCGGGGGGGGCCCAGTGTACGAGCAGTACTTC.

The sample holds a few counts of this clonotype. The rearrangement uses TRBV7-9 and TRBJ1-2; D ambiguous. The CDR3 has 15 residues. The germline CDR1 and CDR2 sequences are SEHNR and FQNEAQ (reference sequence). V was trimmed by 5 bases and J by 4 bases, leaving 17 bases between them. In DNA, the CDR3 is TGTGCCAGCAGCCCAAACGGGGTCGGAGGCTATGGCTACACCTTC. Protein sequence: CASSPNGVGGYGYTF. The whole variable domain, remainder taken from reference TRBV7-9 and TRBJ1-2, is DTGVSQNPRHKITKRGQNVTFRCDPISEHNRLYWYRQTLGQGPEFLTYFQNEAQLEKSRLLSDRFSAERPKGSFSTLEIQRTEQGDSAMYLCASSPNGVGGYGYTFGSGTRLTVV.

This clonotype appeared a few times. V gene TRBV7-3 combines with J gene TRBJ2-7; 7 bases agree with TRBD1. The CDR3 spans 13 residues. CDR1 is SGHTA, CDR2 FQGTGA, per germline. V was pared by 5 bases and J by 7 bases, with 8 bases of the junction left unmatched. The CDR3 loop is CASSAGAQGEQYF. CDR3 sequence (DNA): TGTGCCAGCAGCGCAGGGGCACAGGGGGAGCAGTACTTC.

The CDR3 region has the DNA TGTGCCAGCAGCGTAAGTGGGGAGGGCTACACCTTC. Protein product: CASSVSGEGYTF. The rearrangement links TRBV9 to TRBJ1-2; D unclear. The CDR3 totals 12 residues. The germline CDR1 and CDR2 sequences are SGDLS and YYNGEE. Trimming took off 1 base at V and 8 bases at J, with 9 bases between the two ends.

The rearrangement links TRBV7-2 to TRBJ1-2, with TRBD1 identical over 9 bases. Trimming cost V 5 bases and J 7 bases; bases outside gene matches: 11. This CDR3 is built from 15 residues. CDR1 and CDR2 (germline): SGHTA, FQGNSA. The CDR3 loop reads CASSTTTGGHVGYTF. The DNA for the CDR3 is TGTGCCAGCAGCACTACGACAGGGGGACACGTTGGCTACACCTTC.

In this sample, this clonotype turned up a few times. This chain uses TRBV19 with TRBJ1-2; no firm D call. The CDR3 consists of 13 residues. In germline, CDR1 is LNHDA, CDR2 SQIVND (reference sequence). V was shortened by 5 bases and J by 1 base, with 8 bases between the two germline ends. The DNA of the CDR3 is TGTGCCAGTAGTGCGGACGGTAACTATGGCTACACCTTC. It encodes CASSADGNYGYTF.

The rearrangement links TRBV2 to TRBJ2-5; 9 nucleotides agree with TRBD1. V was clipped by 6 bases and J by 4 bases; unmatched bases: 9. CDR3 length equals 15 residues. Germline V gene lookup returns CDR1 SNHLY and CDR2 FYNNEI. CDR3 amino acids: CASSEPGQGVETQYF. The CDR3 DNA follows: TGTGCCAGCAGCGAACCGGGACAGGGAGTAGAGACCCAGTACTTC.

The rearrangement joins TRBV10-3 to TRBJ2-7; TRBD2 matches at 9 bases. The ends lost 7 bases at V and 3 bases at J; junction bases unmatched: 10. The CDR3 is 15 residues long. Germline loops: CDR1 ENHRY, CDR2 SYGVKD. The CDR3 DNA reads as TGTGCCATCAATGACGGGACTAGCCTCCTCTACGAGCAGTACTTC. It specifies CAINDGTSLLYEQYF.

The chain combines TRBV6-1 with TRBJ1-5; D ambiguous. The CDR3 is 13 amino acids. Trimming took 7 bases from V and 0 from J, leaving 7 bases between them. Germline loops: CDR1 MNHNS, CDR2 SASEGT. CDR3 DNA: TGTGCCAGCATGTCGATTAGCAATCAGCCCCAGCATTTT. This encodes CASMSISNQPQHF.

V gene TRBV10-2 combines with J gene TRBJ2-7; TRBD1 agrees at 9 bases. V lost 9 bases to trimming and J lost 0 bases; unmatched junction nucleotides: 3. Germline CDR1 WSHSY, CDR2 SAAADI. The CDR3 length is 13 residues. The chain's CDR3 is CASGQGLSYEQYF. In DNA form, the CDR3 reads TGCGCCAGTGGACAGGGGCTCTCCTACGAGCAGTACTTC.

CDR3 region: CASSVGSSGETQYF. The CDR3 DNA reads as TGTGCCAGCAGCGTAGGGTCCTCGGGAGAGACCCAGTACTTC. This chain links TRBV12-3 or TRBV12-4 with TRBJ2-5, with no clear D. CDR3 length equals 14 residues. Trimming left V 6 bases short and J 4 bases short, with 15 bases between.

V usage is TRBV20-1 and J usage is TRBJ1-5; 8 nucleotides match TRBD1. Germline V lookup: CDR1 DFQATT, CDR2 SNEGSKA (reference sequence). The CDR3 runs to 13 residues. V was clipped by 5 bases and J by 2 bases; unmatched bases: 2. The CDR3 reads CSAAGGGNQPQHF. CDR3 DNA: TGCAGTGCTGCAGGGGGCGGCAATCAGCCCCAGCATTTT.

This rearrangement joins TRBV4-2 to TRBJ2-7; D is unresolved. The CDR3 extends over 15 amino acids. The germline CDR1 and CDR2 sequences are LGHNA and YNFKEQ. The V gene lost 0 bases and the J gene lost 2 bases, with 11 bases spanning the gap. CDR3 DNA: TGTGCCAGCAGCCAAGATTTCAACCTAGCCTACGAGCAGTACTTC. It translates to CASSQDFNLAYEQYF.

The chain employs TRBV27 and TRBJ2-2, with D possibly matching TRBD1 (7 bases). Germline loops: CDR1 MNHEY, CDR2 SMNVEV (reference sequence). The CDR3 consists of 16 residues. With 5 bases removed from V and 7 bases from J, the gap between germline ends came to 20 bases. CDR3 DNA: TGTGCCAGCAGTCGACCGGGACCAGGGGGGAACGGGGAGCTGTTTTTT. It specifies CASSRPGPGGNGELFF.

Here the CDR3 reads CASSPSLAGGGKATDTQYF. The CDR3 bases are TGTGCCAGCAGCCCTTCCCTGGCAGGGGGAGGAAAGGCCACAGATACGCAGTATTTT. This rearrangement joins TRBV7-3 to TRBJ2-3; perhaps TRBD1 as D (7 bases). This CDR3 has 19 residues. Germline lookup yields CDR1 SGHTA and CDR2 FQGTGA. V lost 5 bases and J lost 2, with 26 bases in between.

In its sample, this clonotype was seen a few times. The chain carries TRBV7-2 and TRBJ2-7; a possible D gene is TRBD1 (5 bases). V was pared by 1 base and J by 9 bases, with 10 bases between. The CDR3 sequence is 12 residues long. CDR1 is SGHTA and CDR2 is FQGNSA in the germline V gene. CDR3 in DNA: TGTGCCAGCAGCTTAGACAGGTTTGTGCAGTACTTC. This encodes CASSLDRFVQYF. Supplemented by reference TRBV7-2 and TRBJ2-7, the full variable domain reads GAGVSQSPSNKVTEKGKDVELRCDPISGHTALYWYRQSLGQGLEFLIYFQGNSAPDKSGLPSDRFSAERTGGSVSTLTIQRTQQEDSAVYLCASSLDRFVQYFGPGTRLTVT.

The chain carries TRBV20-1 and TRBJ2-3; no firm D call. Germline loops: CDR1 DFQATT, CDR2 SNEGSKA (reference sequence). Trimming left V 5 bases short and J 6 bases short, with 24 bases between. The CDR3 runs to 16 residues. This CDR3 is CSASRRKTPPRDTQYF. The CDR3 bases are TGCAGTGCTTCCCGACGGAAAACTCCACCCAGGGATACGCAGTATTTT.